The 25 T cell receptor beta chains listed next were all sequenced from one sample in a study of CD8+ T cells in alopecia areata (dated by TCRdb to about 2018). Libraries came from the immunoSEQ multiplex PCR assay. RNA was extracted from all samples and reverse transcribed into cDNA as template for TCR sequencing. TCRdb stores this immuneACCESS table with in-frame sequences only. Part of the clones is absent; in the studies checked, under half of the shortfall reflects unresolved V genes, and no reason is known for the rest. In this sample the table shows roughly 14,000 clones, approximately 53% of which occur a single time. Around 3.9% of the sample belongs to the ten largest clones. In about five patients from the biomarker study, an additional sort separated CD25+CD127- cells out of the CD4+ cells. Sequences were obtained from CD4+ Tregs sorted from blood. The receptor source for this set is a human donor with alopecia areata.

In the case of this clone: Other DNA variants within this sample encode the same CDR3. This chain connects TRBV5-1 to TRBJ2-2, with D tentatively TRBD2 (6 bases). Germline V lookup: CDR1 SGHRS, CDR2 YFSETQ. The CDR3 has 16 amino acids. V was shortened by 0 bases and J by 3 bases, with 12 bases between the two germline ends. CDR3 sequence (DNA): TGCGCCAGCAGCTTGGTAGAGGAGCGGGACACCGGGGAGCTGTTTTTT. This gives the protein CASSLVEERDTGELFF. The variable domain in full, with the rest retrieved from reference TRBV5-1 and TRBJ2-2, is KAGVTQTPRYLIKTRGQQVTLSCSPISGHRSVSWYQQTPGQGLQFLFEYFSETQRNKGNFPGRFSGRQFSNSRSEMNVSTLELGDSALYLCASSLVEERDTGELFFGEGSRLTVL.

This clone came up a few times. This chain joins TRBV5-1 and TRBJ2-7; 8 bases fit TRBD2. Trimming removed 4 bases from V and 2 bases from J; junction bases left unmatched: 8. The CDR3 totals 15 residues. Germline V gives CDR1 SGHRS, CDR2 YFSETQ. DNA for the CDR3: TGCGCCAGCAGCCCTCGGGCGGGAGGCCCCTACGAGCAGTACTTC. Translating gives CASSPRAGGPYEQYF.

CDR3 in amino acids: CASSTQGGYYGYTF. The CDR3 DNA is TGTGCCAGCAGTACACAGGGAGGTTATTATGGCTACACCTTC. The V and J genes are TRBV27 and TRBJ1-2; perhaps TRBD1 as D (6 bases). Germline V gives CDR1 MNHEY, CDR2 SMNVEV (reference sequence). This CDR3 is built from 14 residues. Trimming left V 5 bases short and J 5 bases short, with 15 bases between.

This clone was counted only a few times. The rearrangement uses TRBV29-1 and TRBJ2-7, with TRBD1 matching 9 bases. Germline V gene data show CDR1 as SQVTM and CDR2 as ANQGSEA. V shed 8 bases and J 4 bases; nucleotides not matched to a gene: 12. The CDR3 totals 14 residues. The CDR3 reads CSPVYGQGSYEQYF. CDR3 nucleotides: TGCAGCCCCGTATACGGACAGGGGAGTTACGAGCAGTACTTC.

DNA for the CDR3: TGTGCCATCAGTCGGCTAGCGGGAGACACAGATACGCAGTATTTT. Amino acid sequence: CAISRLAGDTDTQYF. V gene TRBV10-3 combines with J gene TRBJ2-3, with 10 bases aligning to TRBD2. The CDR3 totals 15 residues. With V trimmed by 5 bases and J by 2 bases, 4 bases remained unmatched. Per the germline V gene, CDR1 is ENHRY and CDR2 is SYGVKD.

The V gene is TRBV7-9, the J gene TRBJ2-1, with a weak D call TRBD2 (5 bases). The germline gives CDR1 SEHNR, CDR2 FQNEAQ (reference sequence). V lost 0 bases to trimming and J lost 2 bases, with 8 bases between them. This CDR3 spans 15 amino acids. Here the CDR3 DNA reads TGTGCCAGCAGCTTAGCTGGACTTCCCTACAATGAGCAGTTCTTC. Amino acids: CASSLAGLPYNEQFF.

This clone was found a few times. The chain is built from TRBV4-1 and TRBJ2-1; 9 bases agree with TRBD2. V shed 0 bases, J shed 4 bases, and the junction held 7 bases outside the gene matches. The CDR3 has 17 amino acids. CDR1 MGHRA and CDR2 YSYEKL come from the germline V gene. Here the CDR3 reads CASSQDPSGVAYNEQFF. Here the CDR3 DNA reads TGCGCCAGCAGCCAAGACCCTAGCGGGGTCGCATACAATGAGCAGTTCTTC.

The chain uses TRBV28 and TRBJ1-5; D not resolved. Germline CDR1 reads MDHEN; CDR2 reads SYDVKM. The CDR3 covers 14 residues. The V end lost 6 bases, the J end lost 0 bases, and 9 bases lay between the germline ends. CDR3 residues: CASRIQSSNQPQHF. The CDR3 DNA reads TGTGCCAGCAGGATCCAGAGTAGCAATCAGCCCCAGCATTTT.

The genes are TRBV5-4 and TRBJ2-7; D ambiguous. The CDR3 loop spans 13 amino acids. The V gene lost 0 bases and the J gene lost 3 bases, with 7 bases spanning the gap. Germline assignment: CDR1 SGHNT and CDR2 YYREEE (reference sequence). The CDR3 sequence: CASSLGIRYEQYF. The CDR3 nucleotides are TGTGCCAGCAGCTTGGGAATTCGCTACGAGCAGTACTTC.

The V and J genes are TRBV2 and TRBJ2-2; TRBD1 might be the D (6 bases). V shed 2 bases and J shed 6 bases, with 13 bases lying between them. The V gene's germline CDR1 is SNHLY and CDR2 FYNNEI. This CDR3 region has 15 residues. CDR3 amino acids: CASSEQGPASGELFF. DNA for the CDR3: TGTGCCAGCAGTGAACAGGGGCCGGCCTCCGGGGAGCTGTTTTTT.

A few counts support this clone. V is TRBV10-2 and J is TRBJ1-1, with D hard to call. The V end lost 2 bases, the J end lost 0 bases, and 7 bases lay between the germline ends. The CDR3 runs 14 residues. Germline loops: CDR1 WSHSY, CDR2 SAAADI. The CDR3 nucleotides are TGCGCCAGCAGTGAGACCAGGATGAACACTGAAGCTTTCTTT. This sequence encodes CASSETRMNTEAFF.

The chain employs TRBV14 and TRBJ2-3; tentative D call: TRBD2 (5 bases). V was clipped by 0 bases and J by 7 bases, with 11 bases between them. Germline V gene data show CDR1 as SGHDN and CDR2 as FVKESK. CDR3 length: 14 residues. The CDR3 is CASSQDLRTYTQYF. The CDR3 region has the DNA TGTGCCAGCAGCCAAGATCTGCGGACTTATACGCAGTATTTT.

The V and J genes are TRBV7-9 and TRBJ1-1, with 12 positions matching TRBD1. The V segment lost 5 bases and the J segment 9 bases; nucleotides outside the gene matches: 7. Per germline, CDR1 SEHNR and CDR2 FQNEAQ (reference sequence). There are 14 residues in the CDR3. CDR3: CASSSRGDRGQAFF. The CDR3 coding sequence is TGTGCCAGCAGCAGCCGCGGGGACAGGGGGCAAGCTTTCTTT.

V gene TRBV10-2 combines with J gene TRBJ2-7, with D possibly being TRBD1 (6 bases). The germline CDR1 and CDR2 sequences are WSHSY and SAAADI. The CDR3 totals 12 residues. The ends were cut back, 7 bases at V and 2 bases at J, with 9 bases in the middle. CDR3 residues: CASKGETYEQYF. The CDR3, as DNA: TGCGCCAGCAAGGGGGAAACCTACGAGCAGTACTTC.

In this sample, this clone turned up a few times. The chain joins TRBV14 to TRBJ2-1; D perhaps matches TRBD2 (6 bases). This CDR3 is built from 14 residues. Trimming took 4 bases from V and 7 from J, leaving 14 bases between them. Germline values: CDR1 SGHDN, CDR2 FVKESK. CDR3 nucleotides: TGTGCCAGCAGCCCCGGACTAAATTCAAATGAGCAGTTCTTC. It yields the protein CASSPGLNSNEQFF.

The chain couples TRBV28 to TRBJ1-2; TRBD1 aligns across 7 bases. Trimming took 6 bases from V and 4 from J; bases not matched to a gene: 2. The length of the CDR3 is 12 residues. Germline CDR1 MDHEN, CDR2 SYDVKM. The CDR3 protein is CASSRDSYGYTF. CDR3 nucleotide sequence: TGTGCCAGCAGCCGGGACAGCTATGGCTACACCTTC.

J is TRBJ2-5 and V is TRBV5-4, with D perhaps matching TRBD1 or TRBD2 (5 bases each). CDR1 is SGHNT and CDR2 is YYREEE in the germline V gene (reference sequence). The CDR3 loop spans 14 amino acids. V shed 3 bases and J shed 1 base, with 10 bases lying between them. The CDR3 is CASSSGTSQETQYF. The CDR3 DNA reads as TGTGCCAGCAGCTCCGGGACCAGCCAAGAGACCCAGTACTTC.

This chain connects TRBV23-1 to TRBJ2-1, with D perhaps TRBD2 (6 bases). TRBV23-1 is given ORF status, its function remaining uncertain. CDR3 length equals 16 residues. V lost 7 bases and J 7 bases, leaving 23 bases between the germline ends. CDR3 sequence (DNA): TGCGCCAGCAAGAATGAGCGGGCCCTATACCGGAATGAGCAGTTCTTC. Protein: CASKNERALYRNEQFF.

The chain uses TRBV5-1 and TRBJ2-7; 8 nucleotides line up with TRBD2. CDR3 length: 16 residues. Germline V CDR1 and CDR2: SGHRS, YFSETQ. The V gene end was trimmed by 4 bases and the J gene end by 2 bases; junction bases not matched to a gene: 11. The CDR3 region has the DNA TGCGCCAGCAGCCAAGCAAGAGCGGGAGTGCCCTACGAGCAGTACTTC. Its protein is CASSQARAGVPYEQYF.

The rearrangement uses TRBV5-1 and TRBJ2-3, with D perhaps matching TRBD1 (6 bases). The V gene lost 4 bases and the J gene lost 6 bases, with 21 bases spanning the gap. In germline, CDR1 is SGHRS, CDR2 YFSETQ. CDR3 length: 16 amino acids. CDR3 residues: CASSRWAGAVSDTQYF. The CDR3 DNA reads TGCGCCAGCAGCCGCTGGGCAGGGGCAGTGTCGGATACGCAGTATTTT.

This clone was found a few times. The rearrangement uses TRBV6-1 and TRBJ1-2; possible D gene TRBD1, 5 bases. Per germline, CDR1 MNHNS and CDR2 SASEGT. The CDR3 is 20 amino acids. V was shortened by 3 bases and J by 4 bases, with 30 bases between the two germline ends. The CDR3 DNA reads as TGTGCCAGCAGTGAGACACGTCAGGGAGCCGGTGACCCATCCCTCTATGGCTACACCTTC. Its protein product is CASSETRQGAGDPSLYGYTF.

This clone showed up just a few times. V is TRBV18 and J is TRBJ2-7; 12 nucleotides match TRBD2. There are 15 residues in the CDR3. Per the germline V gene, CDR1 is KGHSH and CDR2 is LQKENI. J gave up 6 bases and V 3 bases, and 6 bases lay outside the gene matches. This chain's CDR3 is CASSPPSGRAGEQYF. CDR3 DNA: TGTGCCAGCTCACCGCCTAGCGGGAGGGCAGGCGAGCAGTACTTC.

In this sample, this clone turned up a few times. The chain carries TRBV6-5 and TRBJ2-7; TRBD1 aligns across 7 bases. The V gene end was trimmed by 7 bases and the J gene end by 3 bases; junction bases not matched to a gene: 12. The CDR3 extends over 15 amino acids. Germline CDR1 and CDR2: MNHEY and SVGAGI. CDR3 bases: TGTGCCAGCACCCGGAGCAGGGGGAGTGGCTACGAGCAGTACTTC. Encoded protein: CASTRSRGSGYEQYF.

V gene TRBV5-4 combines with J gene TRBJ2-4, with D hard to call. Germline CDR1 is SGHNT and CDR2 is YYREEE (reference sequence). Trimming cost V 3 bases and J 0 bases, with 10 bases left between them. The CDR3 contains 15 residues. The CDR3 reads CASSWYEIAKNIQYF. The CDR3 nucleotides are TGTGCCAGCAGCTGGTATGAAATAGCCAAAAACATTCAGTACTTC.

The rearrangement joins TRBV7-9 to TRBJ2-5; D unclear. The germline CDR1 and CDR2 sequences are SEHNR and FQNEAQ (reference sequence). Trimming removed 2 bases at V and 4 bases at J, with 5 bases between. CDR3 length: 12 residues. CDR3 in DNA: TGTGCCAGCAGCTTAATTAGAGAGACCCAGTACTTC. It specifies CASSLIRETQYF.